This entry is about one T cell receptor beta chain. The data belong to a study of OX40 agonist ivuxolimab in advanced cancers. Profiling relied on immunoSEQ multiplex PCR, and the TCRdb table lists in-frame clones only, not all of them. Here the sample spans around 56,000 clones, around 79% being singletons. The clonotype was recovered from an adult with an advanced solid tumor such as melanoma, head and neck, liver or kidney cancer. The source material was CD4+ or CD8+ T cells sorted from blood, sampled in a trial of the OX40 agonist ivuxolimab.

The CDR3 region is CASSIGIVTDTQYF. Here the CDR3 DNA reads TGTGCCAGTAGTATTGGGATAGTGACAGATACGCAGTATTTT. The chain combines TRBV19 with TRBJ2-3; D is ambiguous. Per the germline V gene, CDR1 is LNHDA and CDR2 is SQIVND (reference sequence). The length of the CDR3 is 14 residues. V lost 3 bases and J 3 bases, leaving 10 bases between the germline ends.